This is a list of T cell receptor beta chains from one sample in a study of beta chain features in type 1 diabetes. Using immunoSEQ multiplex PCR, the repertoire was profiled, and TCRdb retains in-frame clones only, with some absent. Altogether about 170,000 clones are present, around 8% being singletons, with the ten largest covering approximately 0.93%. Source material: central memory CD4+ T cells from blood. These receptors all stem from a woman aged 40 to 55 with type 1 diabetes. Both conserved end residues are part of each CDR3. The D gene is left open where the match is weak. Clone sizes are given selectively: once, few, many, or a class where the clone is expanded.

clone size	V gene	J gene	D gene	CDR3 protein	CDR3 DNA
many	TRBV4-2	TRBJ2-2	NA	CASSQDFSNTGELFF	TGTGCCAGCAGCCAAGACTTCTCGAACACCGGGGAGCTGTTTTTT
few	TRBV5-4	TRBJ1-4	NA	CASSTTGATNEKLFF	TGTGCCAGCAGTACCACGGGTGCAACTAATGAAAAACTGTTTTTT
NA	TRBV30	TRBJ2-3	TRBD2	CAWSVRLAGAGDTQYF	TGTGCCTGGAGTGTACGCCTAGCGGGAGCGGGAGATACGCAGTATTTT
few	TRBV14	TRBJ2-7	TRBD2	CASGGSGRAGEQYF	TGTGCCAGCGGGGGGAGCGGGAGGGCTGGCGAGCAGTACTTC
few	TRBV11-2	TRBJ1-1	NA	CASSLTGTEAFF	TGTGCCAGCAGCTTAACAGGGACTGAAGCTTTCTTT
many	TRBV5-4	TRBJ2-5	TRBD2	CASSLAGRETQYF	TGTGCCAGCAGCTTGGCCGGGAGGGAGACCCAGTACTTC
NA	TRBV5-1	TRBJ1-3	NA	CASSLTVSSGNTIYF	TGCGCCAGCAGCTTGACGGTGAGCTCTGGAAACACCATATATTTT
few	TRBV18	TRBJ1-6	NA	CASLGDFGDSPLHF	TGTGCCAGCTTAGGCGACTTCGGGGATTCACCCCTCCACTTT
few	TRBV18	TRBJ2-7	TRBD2	CASSPPSAGASYEQYF	TGTGCCAGCTCACCACCTTCAGCGGGGGCCTCCTACGAGCAGTACTTC
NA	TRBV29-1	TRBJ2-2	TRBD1	CSTMDRGQTGELFF	TGCAGCACTATGGACAGGGGGCAAACCGGGGAGCTGTTTTTT
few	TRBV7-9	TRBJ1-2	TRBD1	CASRGDRDYGYTF	TGTGCCAGCAGAGGAGACAGGGACTATGGCTACACCTTC
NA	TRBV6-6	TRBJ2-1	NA	CASTLDGLLDEQFF	TGTGCCAGCACTCTGGACGGACTCTTGGATGAGCAGTTCTTC
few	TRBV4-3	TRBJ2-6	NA	CASSPTASGANVLTF	TGCGCCAGCAGCCCCACTGCCTCTGGGGCCAACGTCCTGACTTTC
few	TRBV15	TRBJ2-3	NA	CATSRVRQSTDTQYF	TGTGCCACCAGCAGAGTTAGACAGTCCACAGATACGCAGTATTTT
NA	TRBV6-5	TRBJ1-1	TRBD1	CASYPTGKNTEAFF	TGTGCCAGCTACCCGACAGGGAAGAACACTGAAGCTTTCTTT
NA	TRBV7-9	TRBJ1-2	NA	CASAKEENYGYTF	TGTGCCAGCGCAAAGGAGGAGAACTATGGCTACACCTTC
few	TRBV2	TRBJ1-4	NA	CASSDQGPGEKLFF	TGTGCCAGCAGTGATCAGGGGCCCGGTGAAAAACTGTTTTTT
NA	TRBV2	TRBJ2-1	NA	CASSVFRTPENEQFF	TGTGCCAGCAGTGTCTTTCGGACACCTGAGAATGAGCAGTTCTTC
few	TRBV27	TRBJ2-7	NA	CASRPQGRYEQYF	TGTGCCAGCAGACCCCAGGGGCGCTACGAGCAGTACTTC
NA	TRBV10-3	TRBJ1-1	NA	CAISVTEGETEAFF	TGTGCCATCAGTGTGACCGAAGGGGAAACTGAAGCTTTCTTT
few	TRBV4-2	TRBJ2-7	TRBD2	CASSQDGGVPSYEQYF	TGTGCCAGCAGCCAAGATGGGGGGGTCCCCTCCTACGAGCAGTACTTC
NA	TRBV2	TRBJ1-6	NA	CASSSEGHPYNSPLHF	TGTGCCAGCTCATCCGAAGGACACCCCTATAATTCACCCCTCCACTTT
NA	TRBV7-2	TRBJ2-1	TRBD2	CASSTPSGIQHNEQFF	TGTGCCAGCAGCACCCCGAGCGGGATTCAGCACAATGAGCAGTTCTTC
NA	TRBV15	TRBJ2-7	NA	CATRDPGGYPYEQYF	TGTGCCACCCGGGACCCGGGGGGCTACCCCTACGAGCAGTACTTC
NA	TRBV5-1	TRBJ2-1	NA	CASSLGSRSSYNEQFF	TGCGCCAGCAGCTTGGGTAGTCGTAGCTCCTACAATGAGCAGTTCTTC
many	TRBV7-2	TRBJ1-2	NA	CASRLDGGAYGYTF	TGTGCCAGCAGATTAGACGGGGGGGCCTATGGCTACACCTTC
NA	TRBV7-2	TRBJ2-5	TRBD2	CASSLGWASGETQYF	TGTGCCAGCAGCTTAGGATGGGCTAGCGGAGAGACCCAGTACTTC
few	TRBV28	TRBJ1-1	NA	CASRETGNTEAFF	TGTGCCAGCAGGGAGACAGGGAACACTGAAGCTTTCTTT
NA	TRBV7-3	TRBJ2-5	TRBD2	CASSPSIVAGLGETQYF	TGTGCCAGCAGCCCCTCGATAGTAGCGGGACTGGGAGAGACCCAGTACTTC
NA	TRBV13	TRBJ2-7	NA	CASRPVGGSSYEQYF	TGTGCCAGCAGGCCCGTAGGCGGTAGCTCCTACGAGCAGTACTTC
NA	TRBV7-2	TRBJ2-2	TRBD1	CASSPFRGPNTGELFF	TGTGCCAGCAGCCCCTTCAGGGGGCCGAACACCGGGGAGCTGTTTTTT
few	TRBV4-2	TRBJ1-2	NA	CASSQGRGYGYTF	TGTGCCAGCAGCCAAGGAAGGGGATATGGCTACACCTTC
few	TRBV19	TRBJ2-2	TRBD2	CASRLAGAGELFF	TGTGCCAGTAGGCTAGCGGGAGCCGGGGAGCTGTTTTTT
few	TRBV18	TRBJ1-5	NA	CASSPEGHLSNQPQHF	TGTGCCAGCTCACCAGAGGGACATCTCAGCAATCAGCCCCAGCATTTT
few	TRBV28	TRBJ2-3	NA	CASSLNLGTQYF	TGTGCCAGCAGTTTAAACCTCGGGACGCAGTATTTT
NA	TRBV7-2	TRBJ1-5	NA	CASSHSNQPQHF	TGTGCCAGCAGCCATAGCAATCAGCCCCAGCATTTT
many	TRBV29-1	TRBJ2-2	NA	CSGQGSLNTGELFF	TGCAGCGGCCAGGGCTCCTTGAACACCGGGGAGCTGTTTTTT
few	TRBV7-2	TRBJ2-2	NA	CASSRELLNTGELFF	TGTGCCAGCAGCCGGGAACTCCTTAACACCGGGGAGCTGTTTTTT
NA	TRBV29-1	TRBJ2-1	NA	CSVGGEVNEQFF	TGCAGCGTTGGGGGAGAGGTCAATGAGCAGTTCTTC
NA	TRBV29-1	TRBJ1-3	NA	CSVDGGAGNTIYF	TGCAGCGTTGACGGGGGGGCTGGAAACACCATATATTTT
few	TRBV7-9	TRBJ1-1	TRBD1	CASSLAHRGNTEAFF	TGTGCCAGCAGCTTAGCTCACAGGGGGAACACTGAAGCTTTCTTT
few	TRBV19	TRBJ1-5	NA	CASSIVDRGVGQPQHF	TGTGCCAGTAGTATAGTTGACCGCGGGGTGGGTCAGCCCCAGCATTTT
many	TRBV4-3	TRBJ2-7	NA	CASSQDIAENEQYF	TGCGCCAGCAGCCAAGATATCGCGGAGAACGAGCAGTACTTC
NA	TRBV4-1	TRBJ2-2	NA	CASSQGYGTNTGELFF	TGCGCCAGCAGCCAAGGGTACGGGACGAACACCGGGGAGCTGTTTTTT
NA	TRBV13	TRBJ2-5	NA	CASSSYRGREQTQYF	TGTGCCAGCAGCTCGTACAGGGGGAGGGAGCAGACCCAGTACTTC
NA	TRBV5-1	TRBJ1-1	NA	CASSLGGVAEAFF	TGCGCCAGCAGCTTGGGCGGGGTCGCTGAAGCTTTCTTT
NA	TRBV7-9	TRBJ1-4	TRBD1	CASSLRTGGNREKLFF	TGTGCCAGCAGCTTGCGGACAGGGGGCAATCGAGAAAAACTGTTTTTT
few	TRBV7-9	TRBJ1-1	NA	CASSPRPGTEAFF	TGTGCCAGCAGCCCCCGTCCGGGGACTGAAGCTTTCTTT